The rows below give T cell receptor beta chains drawn from one sample of a study of control samples from healthy donors and cancer patients. TCRdb keeps only in-frame clones here, not all; method: immunoSEQ multiplex PCR. The sample carries approximately 70,000 clones, over 75% recorded once. Sequenced sample: blood. The source of these receptors is a woman between 45 and 60 years old in good health. Each CDR3 is given with its conserved first and last residue. The D gene is left open where the match is weak. Size is omitted from some rows. Given values are once, few, many or a class for expanded clones.

v_gene	j_gene	abundance	d_gene	CDR3aa	CDR3nt
TRBV6-5	TRBJ2-2	once	TRBD2	CASRHGTMNTGELFF	TGTGCCAGCAGACACGGGACTATGAACACCGGGGAGCTGTTTTTT
TRBV20-1	TRBJ1-2	NA	NA	CSASNPQTHGYTF	TGCAGTGCTAGTAATCCTCAAACCCATGGCTACACCTTC
TRBV7-8	TRBJ2-3	NA	NA	CASSSYRGYTDTQYF	TGTGCCAGCAGCTCCTACAGAGGTTACACAGATACGCAGTATTTT
TRBV27	TRBJ2-3	few	TRBD1	CASKDRVSTDTQYF	TGTGCCAGCAAAGACAGGGTTAGCACAGATACGCAGTATTTT
TRBV29-1	TRBJ2-3	NA	NA	CSSIQGDTQYF	TGCAGCTCCATCCAGGGGGATACGCAGTATTTT
TRBV2	TRBJ2-7	NA	TRBD2	CASNLAGERYEQYF	TGTGCCAGCAACTTAGCGGGAGAACGCTACGAGCAGTACTTC
TRBV24-1	TRBJ2-1	NA	TRBD2	CATSDAASGNYNEQFF	TGTGCCACCAGTGATGCCGCTAGCGGGAATTACAATGAGCAGTTCTTC
TRBV6-5	TRBJ1-2	NA	TRBD1	CASSLGQGSDGYTF	TGTGCCAGCAGCCTTGGACAGGGGTCGGATGGCTACACCTTC
TRBV7-2	TRBJ1-5	few	NA	CASSLTRGSNQPQHF	TGTGCCAGCAGCTTAACACGGGGGAGCAATCAGCCCCAGCATTTT
TRBV24-1	TRBJ1-2	NA	TRBD1	CATSDRTGRGYTF	TGTGCCACCAGTGATAGGACAGGTAGAGGCTACACCTTC
TRBV19	TRBJ2-4	NA	NA	CASSLGAIQYF	TGTGCCAGTAGTCTCGGGGCCATTCAGTACTTC
TRBV19	TRBJ1-3	NA	NA	CASSRDLRWDTIYF	TGTGCCAGTAGTAGGGACTTGCGCTGGGACACCATATATTTT
TRBV5-6	TRBJ2-5	NA	TRBD2	CASSLSAGREETQYF	TGTGCCAGCAGCCTGAGTGCGGGGAGGGAAGAGACCCAGTACTTC
TRBV20-1	TRBJ2-7	NA	NA	CSVGFSYEQYF	TGCAGTGTGGGCTTTTCCTACGAGCAGTACTTC
TRBV5-1	TRBJ1-1	NA	NA	CASSLAFGAAMNTEAFF	TGCGCCAGCAGCTTGGCTTTTGGGGCCGCAATGAACACTGAAGCTTTCTTT
TRBV28	TRBJ2-2	NA	NA	CASSLEPSRTAGELFF	TGTGCCAGCAGTTTGGAGCCTTCTAGAACCGCCGGGGAGCTGTTTTTT
TRBV15	TRBJ1-3	NA	NA	CATSSGGGSGNTIYF	TGTGCCACCAGCAGCGGTGGAGGCTCTGGAAACACCATATATTTT
TRBV2	TRBJ2-7	NA	NA	CASGRYEQYF	TGTGCCAGCGGGAGATACGAGCAGTACTTC
TRBV28	TRBJ2-7	NA	TRBD1	CASWGQGTPYEQYF	TGTGCCAGCTGGGGACAGGGGACTCCCTACGAGCAGTACTTC
TRBV4-1	TRBJ2-5	NA	NA	CASSQDSPLGVAHNGETQYF	TGCGCCAGCAGCCAAGATAGTCCCCTCGGGGTGGCCCACAATGGGGAGACCCAGTACTTC
TRBV4-2	TRBJ1-1	NA	TRBD1	CASSHTGGQGFPEAFF	TGTGCCAGCAGCCACACAGGGGGACAGGGTTTCCCTGAAGCTTTCTTT
TRBV14	TRBJ2-3	NA	TRBD1	CASSPRTGGFYNTQYF	TGTGCCAGCAGCCCGCGGACAGGGGGATTCTATAATACGCAGTATTTT
TRBV30	TRBJ2-1	NA	NA	CAWRRSINEQFF	TGTGCCTGGCGGCGGAGTATAAATGAGCAGTTCTTC
TRBV2	TRBJ2-3	NA	NA	CASSPGLTDTQYF	TGTGCCAGCTCGCCGGGCCTTACAGATACGCAGTATTTT
TRBV4-1	TRBJ2-1	NA	NA	CASSRVGDEQFF	TGCGCCAGCAGCCGAGTAGGGGATGAGCAGTTCTTC
TRBV2	TRBJ2-3	NA	NA	CASRPEGIGTDTQYF	TGTGCCAGCAGACCGGAGGGGATCGGCACAGATACGCAGTATTTT
TRBV7-6	TRBJ2-2	NA	TRBD2	CASSLGLASTGELFF	TGTGCCAGCAGCCTAGGACTAGCGAGCACCGGGGAGCTGTTTTTT
TRBV9	TRBJ1-1	NA	TRBD1	CASSVGDRVAFF	TGTGCCAGCAGCGTAGGGGACAGAGTGGCTTTCTTT
TRBV11-2	TRBJ2-7	few	TRBD2	CASSLVAGGSGEQYF	TGTGCCAGCAGCCTAGTAGCGGGAGGAAGCGGCGAGCAGTACTTC
TRBV6-1	TRBJ2-7	NA	TRBD1	CASSEPPLTGRFYEQYF	TGTGCCAGCAGTGAGCCCCCACTGACAGGGCGATTCTACGAGCAGTACTTC
TRBV5-5	TRBJ2-1	once	NA	CASNREGFHEQFF	TGTGCCAGCAATAGGGAAGGGTTCCATGAGCAGTTCTTC
TRBV2	TRBJ2-1	NA	NA	CASIVSGDYNEQFF	TGTGCCAGCATAGTCAGCGGCGACTACAATGAGCAGTTCTTC
TRBV11-1	TRBJ2-1	few	NA	CASSLGSRVTYNEQFF	TGTGCCAGCAGCTTAGGGAGCAGGGTGACCTACAATGAGCAGTTCTTC
TRBV6-1	TRBJ1-1	NA	NA	CASSEAGTLRTEAFF	TGTGCCAGCAGTGAAGCGGGGACTTTGAGGACTGAAGCTTTCTTT
TRBV7-9	TRBJ2-7	NA	NA	CASSFLVEQYF	TGTGCCAGCAGCTTTTTGGTTGAGCAGTACTTC
TRBV10-3	TRBJ1-1	NA	TRBD1	CAIRTGAMNTEAFF	TGTGCCATCAGGACAGGGGCAATGAACACTGAAGCTTTCTTT
TRBV9	TRBJ2-6	NA	TRBD1	CASSTRTGLSGANVLTF	TGTGCCAGCAGCACCCGGACAGGACTCTCTGGGGCCAACGTCCTGACTTTC
TRBV27	TRBJ2-7	NA	NA	CASSFLIGEQYF	TGTGCCAGCAGTTTTTTGATAGGGGAGCAGTACTTC
TRBV12-3/TRBV12-4	TRBJ1-1	NA	TRBD1	CASSLMGQLEAFF	TGTGCCAGCAGTTTGATGGGACAGCTAGAAGCTTTCTTT
TRBV5-1	TRBJ2-1	once	NA	CASSIMAGPPNEQFF	TGCGCCAGCAGCATTATGGCGGGCCCCCCTAATGAGCAGTTCTTC